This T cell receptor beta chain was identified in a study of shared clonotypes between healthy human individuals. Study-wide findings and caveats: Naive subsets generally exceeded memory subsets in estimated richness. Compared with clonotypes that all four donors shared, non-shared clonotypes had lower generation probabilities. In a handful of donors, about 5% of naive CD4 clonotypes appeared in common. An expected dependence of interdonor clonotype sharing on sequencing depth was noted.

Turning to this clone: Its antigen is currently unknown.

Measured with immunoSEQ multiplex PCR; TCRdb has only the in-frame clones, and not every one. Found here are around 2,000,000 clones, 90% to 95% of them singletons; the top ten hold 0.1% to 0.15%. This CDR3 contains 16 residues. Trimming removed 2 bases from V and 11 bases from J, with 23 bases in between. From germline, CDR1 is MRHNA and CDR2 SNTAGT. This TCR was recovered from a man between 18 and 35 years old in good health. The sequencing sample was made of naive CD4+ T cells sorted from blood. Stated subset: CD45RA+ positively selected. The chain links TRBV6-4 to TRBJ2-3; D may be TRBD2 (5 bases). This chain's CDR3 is CASSDPPENPARGQYF. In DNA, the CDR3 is TGTGCCAGCAGTGACCCCCCTGAGAATCCAGCACGGGGGCAGTATTTT.